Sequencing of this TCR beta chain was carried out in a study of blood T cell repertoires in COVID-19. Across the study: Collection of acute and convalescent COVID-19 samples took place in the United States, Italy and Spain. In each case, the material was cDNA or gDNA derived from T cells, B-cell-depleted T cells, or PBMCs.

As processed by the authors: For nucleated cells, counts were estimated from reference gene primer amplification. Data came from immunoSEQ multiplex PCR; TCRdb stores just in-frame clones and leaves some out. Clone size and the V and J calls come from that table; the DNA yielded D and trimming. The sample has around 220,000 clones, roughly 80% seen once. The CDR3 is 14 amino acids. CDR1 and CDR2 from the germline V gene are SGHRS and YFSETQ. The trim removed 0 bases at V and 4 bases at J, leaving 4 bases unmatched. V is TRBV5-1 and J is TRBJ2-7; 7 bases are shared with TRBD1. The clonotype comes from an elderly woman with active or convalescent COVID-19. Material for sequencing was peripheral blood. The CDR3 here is CASSLGEGAYEQYF. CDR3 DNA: TGCGCCAGCAGCTTGGGAGAGGGGGCTTACGAGCAGTACTTC.